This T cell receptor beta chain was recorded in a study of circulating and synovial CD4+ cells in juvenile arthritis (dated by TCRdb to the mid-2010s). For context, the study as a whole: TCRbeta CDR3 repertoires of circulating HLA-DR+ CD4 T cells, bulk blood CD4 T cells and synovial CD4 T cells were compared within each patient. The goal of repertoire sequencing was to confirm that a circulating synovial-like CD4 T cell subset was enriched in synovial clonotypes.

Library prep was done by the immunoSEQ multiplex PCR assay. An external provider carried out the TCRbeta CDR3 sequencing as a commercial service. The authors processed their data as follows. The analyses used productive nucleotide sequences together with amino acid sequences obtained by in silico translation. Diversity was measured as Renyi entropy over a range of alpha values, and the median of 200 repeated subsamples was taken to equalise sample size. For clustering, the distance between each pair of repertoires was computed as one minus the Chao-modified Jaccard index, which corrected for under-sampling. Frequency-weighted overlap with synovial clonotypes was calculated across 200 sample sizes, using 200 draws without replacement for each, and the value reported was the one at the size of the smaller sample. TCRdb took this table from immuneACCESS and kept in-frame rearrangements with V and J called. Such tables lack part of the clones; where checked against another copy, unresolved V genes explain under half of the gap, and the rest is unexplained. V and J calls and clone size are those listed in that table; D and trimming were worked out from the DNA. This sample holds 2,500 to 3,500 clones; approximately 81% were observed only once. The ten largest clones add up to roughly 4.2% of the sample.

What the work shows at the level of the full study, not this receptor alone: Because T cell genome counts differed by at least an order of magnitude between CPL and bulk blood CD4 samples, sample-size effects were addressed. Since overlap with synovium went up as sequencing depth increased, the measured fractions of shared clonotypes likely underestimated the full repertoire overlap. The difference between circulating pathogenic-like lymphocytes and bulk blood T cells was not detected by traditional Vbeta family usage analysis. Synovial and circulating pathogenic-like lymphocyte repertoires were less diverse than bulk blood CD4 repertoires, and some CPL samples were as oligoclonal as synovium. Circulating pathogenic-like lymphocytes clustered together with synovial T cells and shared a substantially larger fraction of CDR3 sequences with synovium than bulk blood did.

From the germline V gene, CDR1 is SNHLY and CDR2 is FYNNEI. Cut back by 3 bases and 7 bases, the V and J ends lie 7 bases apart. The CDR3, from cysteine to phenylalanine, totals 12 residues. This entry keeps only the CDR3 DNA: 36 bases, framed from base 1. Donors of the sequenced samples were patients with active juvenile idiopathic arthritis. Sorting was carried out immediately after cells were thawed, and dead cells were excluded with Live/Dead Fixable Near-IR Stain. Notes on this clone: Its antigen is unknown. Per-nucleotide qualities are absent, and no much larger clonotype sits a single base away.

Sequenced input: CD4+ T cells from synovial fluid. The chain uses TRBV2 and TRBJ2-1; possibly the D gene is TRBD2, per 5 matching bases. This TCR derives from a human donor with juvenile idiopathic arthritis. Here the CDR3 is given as CASSEGANEQFF. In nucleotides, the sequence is TGTGCCAGCAGTGAGGGAGCAAATGAGCAGTTCTTC.